The 9 T cell receptor beta chains presented below share a single source sample, sequenced in a study of cytomegalovirus exposure and HLA in healthy donors. PCR involved 60 Vbeta and 13 Jbeta primers. Libraries were prepared by immunoSEQ multiplex PCR; TCRdb keeps only in-frame clonotypes and omits some of them. The data hold approximately 170,000 clones, with 70% to 80% observed a single time. The sequencing sample was made of PBMCs. The receptor source for this set is a woman aged 40 to 50 in good health and CMV-seronegative.

The chain combines TRBV2 with TRBJ2-3; a possible D gene is TRBD2 (5 bases). Germline V CDR1 and CDR2: SNHLY, FYNNEI. Trimming removed 3 bases from V and 2 bases from J, with 12 bases in between. The CDR3 covers 15 residues. CDR3 sequence (DNA): TGTGCCAGCAGTGATGTAGCGCCCTACACAGATACGCAGTATTTT. It encodes CASSDVAPYTDTQYF.

The rearrangement joins TRBV7-3 to TRBJ2-1, with D hard to call. CDR1 SGHTA and CDR2 FQGTGA come from the germline V gene. The CDR3 contains 14 residues. Deletions cut 0 bases from V and 3 bases from J, with 6 bases between. The CDR3 coding sequence is TGTGCCAGCAGCTTAACCGGCGGCTACAATGAGCAGTTCTTC. This encodes CASSLTGGYNEQFF.

This chain joins TRBV19 and TRBJ2-5; 9 nucleotides align to TRBD1. The germline CDR1 and CDR2 sequences are LNHDA and SQIVND (reference sequence). Trimming at V came to 6 bases and at J to 4 bases, leaving 15 bases not matched to a gene. The CDR3 is made up of 17 amino acids. CDR3 loop: CASSSGRWDREGETQYF. Written as DNA, the CDR3 is TGTGCCAGTAGCTCTGGCCGCTGGGACAGGGAGGGAGAGACCCAGTACTTC.

The J gene is TRBJ2-1, the V gene TRBV7-2; no clear D gene. CDR1 is SGHTA, CDR2 FQGNSA, per germline. The V gene lost 2 bases and the J gene lost 6 bases, with 8 bases spanning the gap. The CDR3 runs 13 residues. The CDR3 is CASSLRGVNEQFF. The CDR3 DNA sequence: TGTGCCAGCAGCTTAAGAGGAGTCAATGAGCAGTTCTTC.

The chain recombines TRBV19 with TRBJ1-1, with a possible D match to TRBD1 (5 bases). Germline CDR1 LNHDA, CDR2 SQIVND (reference sequence). This CDR3 spans 14 amino acids. V was pared by 8 bases and J by 4 bases, with 17 bases between. The CDR3 DNA reads TGTGCCAGTTCGACAGACTCAGACTTCACTGAAGCTTTCTTT. It encodes CASSTDSDFTEAFF.

The rearrangement joins TRBV5-1 to TRBJ2-1; 7 positions agree with TRBD1. V shed 4 bases and J 0 bases; nucleotides not matched to a gene: 4. Germline CDR1 SGHRS, CDR2 YFSETQ. This CDR3 has 15 residues. This chain's CDR3 is CASSGSGGSYNEQFF. CDR3 bases: TGCGCCAGCAGCGGCTCAGGGGGCTCCTACAATGAGCAGTTCTTC.

The table lists this clone with a few counts. The rearrangement uses TRBV5-1 and TRBJ1-3; D not resolved. The CDR3 runs 14 residues. V was clipped by 0 bases and J by 0 bases, with 4 bases between them. Looked up from germline, CDR1 is SGHRS and CDR2 is YFSETQ. The CDR3 is CASSLDTSGNTIYF. For the CDR3, the DNA is TGCGCCAGCAGCTTGGACACCTCTGGAAACACCATATATTTT.

This clone was counted a few times. The chain combines TRBV5-1 with TRBJ2-7, with 8 bases aligning to TRBD2. V was clipped by 4 bases and J by 7 bases; unmatched bases: 10. CDR3 length: 14 residues. The germline CDR1 and CDR2 sequences are SGHRS and YFSETQ. The CDR3 spells CASSMGLVFGEQYF. CDR3 sequence (DNA): TGCGCCAGCAGCATGGGACTAGTGTTTGGGGAGCAGTACTTC.

This clone was observed a handful of times. The chain couples TRBV2 to TRBJ2-1; TRBD2 agrees at 8 bases. This CDR3 has 14 amino acids. Germline assignment: CDR1 SNHLY and CDR2 FYNNEI. The J segment lost 6 bases and the V segment lost 7 bases, leaving 8 bases of the junction unmatched. CDR3 protein: CASMGTSGPNEQFF. The CDR3 bases are TGTGCCAGCATGGGGACTAGTGGTCCCAATGAGCAGTTCTTC.